These T cell receptor beta chains were read from a single sample in a study of blood T cell repertoires in COVID-19. Measured with immunoSEQ multiplex PCR; TCRdb has only the in-frame clones, and not every one. The table has approximately 160,000 clones, more than 85% seen once. What was sequenced was peripheral blood. All receptors come from a man in his 60s with COVID-19, enrolled during active disease. Each CDR3 is given with its conserved first and last residue. The D gene is left open where the match is weak. Some rows mark clone size as missing; the rest say once, few, many or name a class of expanded clone.

j_gene,abundance,v_gene,d_gene,CDR3aa,CDR3nt
TRBJ1-5,few,TRBV12-3/TRBV12-4,-,CASRIGGSQPQHF,TGTGCCAGCAGGATTGGGGGGAGTCAGCCCCAGCATTTT
TRBJ2-3,-,TRBV5-1,TRBD1,CASSTRPPGQGVDTQYF,TGCGCCAGCAGCACGAGACCTCCGGGACAGGGCGTAGATACGCAGTATTTT
TRBJ1-3,-,TRBV9,-,CASSYLDNSGNTIYF,TGTGCCAGCAGCTACCTAGATAACTCTGGAAACACCATATATTTT
TRBJ2-1,-,TRBV5-1,-,CASSFSGTPEDEQFF,TGCGCCAGCAGCTTCTCCGGGACACCCGAGGATGAGCAGTTCTTC
TRBJ1-6,-,TRBV27,-,CASSSTRQVSNSPLHF,TGTGCCAGCAGTTCCACCCGACAGGTATCAAATTCACCCCTCCACTTT
TRBJ1-2,-,TRBV3-1/TRBV3-2,-,CASSQLNTNYGYTF,TGTGCCAGCAGCCAATTAAACACCAACTATGGCTACACCTTC
TRBJ1-5,-,TRBV5-8,TRBD1,CASSFGTGVSQPQHF,TGTGCCAGCAGCTTCGGGACAGGTGTTAGTCAGCCCCAGCATTTT
TRBJ2-3,few,TRBV7-3,TRBD1,CASSPGQGADTQYF,TGTGCCAGCAGCCCTGGACAGGGGGCAGATACGCAGTATTTT
TRBJ1-4,-,TRBV5-1,-,CASSLDGSREEKLFF,TGCGCCAGCAGCTTGGACGGGTCACGGGAGGAAAAACTGTTTTTT
TRBJ2-1,-,TRBV9,TRBD2,CASSLAGVTYNEQFF,TGTGCCAGCAGCTTAGCGGGGGTGACATACAATGAGCAGTTCTTC
TRBJ1-1,-,TRBV3-1/TRBV3-2,-,CASSYTYQGLRTEAFF,TGTGCCAGCAGCTATACCTACCAGGGTTTGAGGACTGAAGCTTTCTTT
TRBJ1-5,-,TRBV6-5,-,CASKQVNQPQHF,TGTGCCAGCAAGCAGGTCAATCAGCCCCAGCATTTT
TRBJ2-5,-,TRBV3-1/TRBV3-2,-,CASSPSRGSQETQYF,TGTGCCAGCAGCCCCTCGCGGGGTTCTCAAGAGACCCAGTACTTC
TRBJ2-7,-,TRBV10-3,TRBD2,CASGTSVEQYF,TGTGCCAGCGGGACTAGCGTCGAGCAGTACTTC
TRBJ1-1,-,TRBV7-3,-,CASSLQALNTEAFF,TGTGCCAGCAGCTTACAGGCCCTGAACACTGAAGCTTTCTTT